This T cell receptor (beta chain) originates from a study of cytomegalovirus exposure and HLA in healthy donors. Notes on the study in general: Among CMV-associated TCR beta chains, most appeared HLA-restricted in a later analysis. Later analysis placed DRB1 highest and HLA-C lowest in TCR association rates, which differed by HLA locus.

Amplification used 60 Vbeta primers and 13 Jbeta primers. Data came from immunoSEQ multiplex PCR; TCRdb stores just in-frame clones and leaves some out. Among roughly 150,000 clones listed, 60% to 80% were seen once. This clone occurred a few times. Its target is unknown. V lost 5 bases to trimming and J lost 0 bases, with 11 bases between them. The CDR3 has 15 amino acids. The germline gives CDR1 SGHAT, CDR2 FQNNGV. Specimen: PBMCs. J is TRBJ1-3 and V is TRBV11-2; D not certain. This clonotype was obtained from a man in his late teens or twenties in good health and CMV-seropositive. The CDR3 sequence: CASSPRAGSGNTIYF. The CDR3 DNA sequence: TGTGCCAGCAGCCCACGGGCGGGCTCTGGAAACACCATATATTTT.